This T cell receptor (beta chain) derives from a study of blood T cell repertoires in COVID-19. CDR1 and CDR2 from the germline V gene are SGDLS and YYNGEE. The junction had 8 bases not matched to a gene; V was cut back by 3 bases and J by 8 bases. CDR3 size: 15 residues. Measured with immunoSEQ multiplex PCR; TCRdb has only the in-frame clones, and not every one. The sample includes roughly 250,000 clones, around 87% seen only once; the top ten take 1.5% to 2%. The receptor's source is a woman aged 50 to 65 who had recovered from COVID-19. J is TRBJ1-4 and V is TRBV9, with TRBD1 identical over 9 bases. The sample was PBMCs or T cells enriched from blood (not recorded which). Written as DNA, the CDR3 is TGTGCCAGCAGCGCGATGGGACAGGGAGGCGAAAAACTGTTTTTT. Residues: CASSAMGQGGEKLFF.